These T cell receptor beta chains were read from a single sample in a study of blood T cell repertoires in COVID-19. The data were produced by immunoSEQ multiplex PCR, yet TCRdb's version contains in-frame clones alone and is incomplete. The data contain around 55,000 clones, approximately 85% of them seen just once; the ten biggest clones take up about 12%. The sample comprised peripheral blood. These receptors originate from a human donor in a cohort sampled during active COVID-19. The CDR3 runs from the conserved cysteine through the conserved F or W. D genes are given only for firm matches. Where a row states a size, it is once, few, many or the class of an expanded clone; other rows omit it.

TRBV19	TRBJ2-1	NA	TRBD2	CAPSMRGTSGSGEQFF	TGTGCCCCCAGTATGAGGGGGACTAGCGGGAGCGGTGAGCAGTTCTTC
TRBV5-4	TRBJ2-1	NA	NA	CASSLSSANEQFF	TGTGCCAGCAGCTTGAGTAGCGCCAATGAGCAGTTCTTC
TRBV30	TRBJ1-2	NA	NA	CAWRTAGGGYTF	TGTGCCTGGAGGACTGCAGGAGGTGGCTACACCTTC
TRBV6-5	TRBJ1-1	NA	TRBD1	CASSRTGRRTEAFF	TGTGCCAGCAGTAGGACAGGGCGACGGACTGAAGCTTTCTTT
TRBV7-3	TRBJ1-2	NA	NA	CASSLITGDGYTF	TGTGCCAGCAGCCTTATAACAGGTGATGGCTACACCTTC
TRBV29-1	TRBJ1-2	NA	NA	CSVDSSSYGYTF	TGCAGCGTTGATTCTTCGTCCTATGGCTACACCTTC
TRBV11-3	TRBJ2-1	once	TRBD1	CASSRTGTGNDEQFF	TGTGCCAGCAGCAGGACCGGGACAGGGAATGATGAGCAGTTCTTC
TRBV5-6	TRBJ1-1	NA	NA	CASSLSMAEAFF	TGTGCCAGCAGCCTATCAATGGCTGAAGCTTTCTTT
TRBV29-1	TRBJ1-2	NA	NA	CSVQGGKDMNYGYTF	TGCAGCGTTCAGGGAGGGAAAGATATGAACTATGGCTACACCTTC
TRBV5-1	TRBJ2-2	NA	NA	CASSLSRQNTGELFF	TGCGCCAGCAGCTTGTCGAGACAGAACACCGGGGAGCTGTTTTTT
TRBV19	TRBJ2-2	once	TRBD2	CASVSGGGVTGELFF	TGTGCCAGCGTTAGCGGGGGCGGGGTCACCGGGGAGCTGTTTTTT
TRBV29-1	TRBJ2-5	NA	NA	CSVAGSSQETQYF	TGCAGCGTTGCCGGGAGTAGTCAAGAGACCCAGTACTTC
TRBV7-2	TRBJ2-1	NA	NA	CASSLAPPGAGGNEQFF	TGTGCCAGCAGCTTAGCCCCCCCGGGAGCGGGTGGCAATGAGCAGTTCTTC
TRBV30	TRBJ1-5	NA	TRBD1	CAWSMTPRQGPNQPQHF	TGTGCCTGGAGTATGACCCCCAGACAGGGACCTAATCAGCCCCAGCATTTT
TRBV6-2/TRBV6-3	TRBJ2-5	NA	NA	CASSPSVISGAMVGRLDQETQYF	TGTGCCAGCAGCCCCTCTGTAATTTCGGGAGCGATGGTTGGCCGGCTTGACCAAGAGACCCAGTACTTC
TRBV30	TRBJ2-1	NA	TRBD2	CACLAGVYNEQFF	TGTGCCTGCCTAGCGGGAGTTTACAATGAGCAGTTCTTC
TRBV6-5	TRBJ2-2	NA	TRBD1	CASSYVTGGSGELFF	TGTGCCAGCAGTTACGTCACAGGGGGGAGCGGGGAGCTGTTTTTT
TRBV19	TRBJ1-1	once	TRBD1	CASSTRDRGLDTEAFF	TGTGCCAGTAGTACCAGGGACAGGGGTTTGGACACTGAAGCTTTCTTT
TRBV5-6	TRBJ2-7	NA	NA	CASSPKGASSYEQYF	TGTGCCAGCAGCCCGAAAGGGGCCTCCTCCTACGAGCAGTACTTC
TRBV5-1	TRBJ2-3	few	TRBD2	CASSLIGLGATDTQYF	TGCGCCAGCAGCTTGATCGGACTAGGTGCCACAGATACGCAGTATTTT
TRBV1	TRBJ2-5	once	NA	CTSSQPIARKGETQYF	TGCACCAGCAGCCAGCCTATAGCCCGGAAGGGGGAGACCCAGTACTTC
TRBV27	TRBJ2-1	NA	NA	CATRGTSIFLSYNEQFF	TGTGCCACCAGGGGGACTAGTATCTTTCTTAGCTACAATGAGCAGTTCTTC
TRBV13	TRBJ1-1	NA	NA	CASSRSPQGGTEAFF	TGTGCCAGCAGCCGCTCCCCTCAGGGAGGCACTGAAGCTTTCTTT
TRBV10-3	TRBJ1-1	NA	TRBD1	CAISGLVQGNAEAFF	TGTGCCATCAGCGGGCTTGTACAGGGGAATGCTGAAGCTTTCTTT
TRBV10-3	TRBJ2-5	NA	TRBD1	CAISGQGSQETQYF	TGTGCCATCAGCGGACAGGGCTCACAAGAGACCCAGTACTTC
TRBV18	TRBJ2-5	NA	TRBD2	CASSPAGTSGQETQYF	TGTGCCAGCTCACCAGCCGGGACTAGCGGCCAAGAGACCCAGTACTTC
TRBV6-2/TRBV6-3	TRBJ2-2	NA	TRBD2	CASSYGVAGEYTGELFF	TGTGCCAGCAGTTATGGGGTAGCGGGAGAGTACACCGGGGAGCTGTTTTTT
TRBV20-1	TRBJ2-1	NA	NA	CSASDSGSYNEQFF	TGCAGTGCTAGTGATAGCGGCTCCTACAATGAGCAGTTCTTC
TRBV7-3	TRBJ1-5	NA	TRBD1	CASSLSTGDGDQPQHF	TGTGCCAGCAGCTTATCGACAGGGGATGGGGATCAGCCCCAGCATTTT
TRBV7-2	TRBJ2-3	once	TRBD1	CASSFYQQGAAQYF	TGTGCCAGCAGCTTTTACCAACAGGGGGCTGCGCAGTATTTT
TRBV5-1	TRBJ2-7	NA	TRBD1	CASSPASLGQGTYEQYF	TGCGCCAGCAGCCCGGCGAGCTTGGGACAGGGAACCTACGAGCAGTACTTC
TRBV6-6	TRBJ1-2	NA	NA	CANPTARPVNYGYTF	TGTGCCAACCCCACGGCCAGGCCCGTAAACTATGGCTACACCTTC
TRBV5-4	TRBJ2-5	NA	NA	CASSLSPQALADEETQYF	TGTGCCAGCAGCTTGTCTCCACAGGCATTAGCGGATGAAGAGACCCAGTACTTC